These 5 T cell receptor beta chains originate from one sample sequenced in a study of early stage breast cancer tumors. Profiled with immunoSEQ multiplex PCR; TCRdb holds only in-frame clones, not every one. The data contain around 60,000 clones, 60% to 85% of them singletons. The sequencing input was blood. The receptor source for this set is a person aged 25-39 years with breast cancer.

The chain has TRBV30 and TRBJ2-5; 10 nucleotides agree with TRBD2. V shed 2 bases and J 9 bases; nucleotides not matched to a gene: 12. CDR1 and CDR2 (germline): GTSNPN, SVGIG (reference sequence). The CDR3 length is 15 residues. In DNA, the CDR3 is TGTGCCTGGAGTCCGACTAGCGGGCCCTCCTGGGCCCAGTACTTC. This encodes CAWSPTSGPSWAQYF. Full variable domain (remainder filled in from reference TRBV30 and TRBJ2-5): SQTIHQWPATLVQPVGSPLSLECTVEGTSNPNLYWYRQAAGRGLQLLFYSVGIGQISSEVPQNLSASRPQDRQFILSSKKLLLSDSGFYLCAWSPTSGPSWAQYFGPGTRLLVL.

Only one count was recorded for this clone. The chain employs TRBV5-4 and TRBJ1-2, with TRBD1 as a possible D gene (5 bases). CDR1 SGHNT and CDR2 YYREEE come from the germline V gene (reference sequence). The germline V and J ends were trimmed by 2 bases and 13 bases, with 18 bases remaining between them. The length of the CDR3 is 13 residues. CDR3 sequence: CASSLDPQGVATF. CDR3 sequence (DNA): TGTGCCAGCAGCTTAGACCCCCAAGGGGTGGCCACCTTC.

V gene TRBV7-9 combines with J gene TRBJ1-4, with 9 bases aligning to TRBD1. Germline V gene sequence: CDR1 SEHNR, CDR2 FQNEAQ (reference sequence). V was clipped by 5 bases and J by 7 bases; unmatched bases: 5. The CDR3 consists of 14 residues. DNA of the CDR3: TGTGCCAGCAGCCGGACAGGGGATGGTGAAAAACTGTTTTTT. Translation: CASSRTGDGEKLFF.

J is TRBJ2-7 and V is TRBV7-9; maybe TRBD1 (6 bases). Trimming removed 1 base at V and 4 bases at J, with 14 bases between. The CDR3 extends over 15 amino acids. Germline V gene data show CDR1 as SEHNR and CDR2 as FQNEAQ (reference sequence). This chain's CDR3 is CASSLVSGAPYEQYF. The CDR3 coding sequence is TGTGCCAGCAGCTTAGTTTCAGGGGCCCCTTACGAGCAGTACTTC.

V is TRBV4-3 and J is TRBJ2-2, with TRBD2 matching 7 bases. Germline CDR1 reads LGHNA; CDR2 reads YSLEER. The trim removed 5 bases at V and 5 bases at J, leaving 8 bases unmatched. This CDR3 has 15 residues. CDR3 sequence: CASSSKSGGTGELFF. CDR3 DNA sequence: TGCGCCAGCAGCTCAAAATCCGGGGGGACCGGGGAGCTGTTTTTT.